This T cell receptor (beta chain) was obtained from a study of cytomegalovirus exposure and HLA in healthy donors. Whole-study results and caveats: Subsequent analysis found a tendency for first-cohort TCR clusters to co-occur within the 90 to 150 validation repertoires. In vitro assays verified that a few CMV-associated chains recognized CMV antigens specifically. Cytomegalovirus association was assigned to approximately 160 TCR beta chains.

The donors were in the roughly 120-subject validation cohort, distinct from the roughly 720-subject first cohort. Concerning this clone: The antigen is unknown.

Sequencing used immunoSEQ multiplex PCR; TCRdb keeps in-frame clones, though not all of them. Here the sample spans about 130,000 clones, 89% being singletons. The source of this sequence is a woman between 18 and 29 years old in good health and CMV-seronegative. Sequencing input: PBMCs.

The CDR3 sequence is CASTLAGGPPGELFF. The CDR3 DNA reads as TGTGCCAGCACTCTAGCGGGGGGGCCCCCCGGGGAGCTGTTTTTT. This chain connects TRBV6-5 to TRBJ2-2, with 12 positions matching TRBD2. Germline assignment: CDR1 MNHEY and CDR2 SVGAGI. V shed 7 bases and J 6 bases; nucleotides not matched to a gene: 6. The length of the CDR3 is 15 residues.